This record concerns one T cell receptor (beta chain) sequence. This entry belongs to a study of control samples from healthy donors and cancer patients. Profiled with immunoSEQ multiplex PCR; TCRdb holds only in-frame clones, not every one. The sample consists of about 160,000 clones, roughly 90% of them appearing once. Deletions cut 6 bases from V and 7 bases from J, with 9 bases between. The CDR3 contains 11 residues. CDR1 and CDR2 from the germline V gene are SNHLY and FYNNEI. The sequencing sample was made of blood. The sequence was obtained from a man between 25 and 39 years old in good health. The rearrangement joins TRBV2 to TRBJ1-2, with TRBD1 as a possible D gene (5 bases). The CDR3 sequence: CASSRVGGYTF. DNA for the CDR3: TGTGCCAGCAGCAGGGTGGGTGGCTACACCTTC.